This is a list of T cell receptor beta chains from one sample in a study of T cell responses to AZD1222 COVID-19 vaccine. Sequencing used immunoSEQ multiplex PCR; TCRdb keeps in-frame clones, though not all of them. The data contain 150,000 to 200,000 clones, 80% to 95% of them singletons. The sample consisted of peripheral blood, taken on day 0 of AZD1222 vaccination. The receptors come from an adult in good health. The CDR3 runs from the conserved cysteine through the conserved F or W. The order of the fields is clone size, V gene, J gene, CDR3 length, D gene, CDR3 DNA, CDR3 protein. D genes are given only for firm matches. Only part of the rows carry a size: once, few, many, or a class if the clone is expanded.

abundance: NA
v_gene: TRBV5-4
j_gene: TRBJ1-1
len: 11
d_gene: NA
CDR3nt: TGTGCCAGCAGCGGGAACACTGAAGCTTTCTTT
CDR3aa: CASSGNTEAFF

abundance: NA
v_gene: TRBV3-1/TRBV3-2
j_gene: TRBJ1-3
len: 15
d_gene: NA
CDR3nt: TGTGCCAGCAGCCTTTCCGGTTATCCTCAGGACACCATATATTTT
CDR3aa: CASSLSGYPQDTIYF

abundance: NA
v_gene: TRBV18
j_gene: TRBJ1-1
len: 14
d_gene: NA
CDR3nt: TGTGCCAGCTCACCCGGGCTGCGATACACTGAAGCTTTCTTT
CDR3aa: CASSPGLRYTEAFF

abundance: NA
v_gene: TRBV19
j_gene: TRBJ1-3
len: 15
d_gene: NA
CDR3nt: TGTGCCAGTAGTATAGAACGGGGATCGACCGACACCATATATTTT
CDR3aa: CASSIERGSTDTIYF

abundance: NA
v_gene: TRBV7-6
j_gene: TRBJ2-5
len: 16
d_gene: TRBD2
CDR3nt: TGTGCCAGCAGCTTACAACCTAGCGGAGGAGAGGAGACCCAGTACTTC
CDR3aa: CASSLQPSGGEETQYF

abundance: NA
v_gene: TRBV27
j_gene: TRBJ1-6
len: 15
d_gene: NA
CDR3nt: TGTGCCAGTAGGGGTCTTCTCTCCTATAATTCACCCCTCCACTTT
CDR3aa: CASRGLLSYNSPLHF

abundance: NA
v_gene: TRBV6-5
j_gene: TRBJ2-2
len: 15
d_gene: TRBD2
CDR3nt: TGTGCCAGCAGTCCAAGCGGGAGTATTTTCGGGGAGCTGTTTTTT
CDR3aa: CASSPSGSIFGELFF

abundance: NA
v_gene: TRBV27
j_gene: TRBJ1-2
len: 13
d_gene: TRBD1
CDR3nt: TGTGCCAGCAGCCCGGGACAGGGACGTGGCTACACCTTC
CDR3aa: CASSPGQGRGYTF

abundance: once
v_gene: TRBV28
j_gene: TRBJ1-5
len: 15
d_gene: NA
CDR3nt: TGTGCCAGCAGTTTAGGCTTGAGCGGGAGTCAGCCCCAGCATTTT
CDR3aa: CASSLGLSGSQPQHF

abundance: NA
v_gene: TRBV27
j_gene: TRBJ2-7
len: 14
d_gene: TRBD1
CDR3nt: TGTGCCAGCAGTTCGGACAGGGTAAACTACGAGCAGTACTTC
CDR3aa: CASSSDRVNYEQYF

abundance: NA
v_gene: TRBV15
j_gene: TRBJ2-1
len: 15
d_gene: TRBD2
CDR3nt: TGTGCCACCAGCCAATACAGCGGGACCTACAATGAGCAGTTCTTC
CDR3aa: CATSQYSGTYNEQFF

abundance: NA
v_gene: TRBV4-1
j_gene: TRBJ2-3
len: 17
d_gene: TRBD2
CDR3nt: TGCGCCAGCAGCCAAGCATCTAGCGGGGATTACACAGATACGCAGTATTTT
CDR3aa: CASSQASSGDYTDTQYF

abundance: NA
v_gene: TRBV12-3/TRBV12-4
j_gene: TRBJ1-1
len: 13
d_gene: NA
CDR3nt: TGTGCCAGCAGTTTACGGGGGGGAAGTGAAGCTTTCTTT
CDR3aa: CASSLRGGSEAFF

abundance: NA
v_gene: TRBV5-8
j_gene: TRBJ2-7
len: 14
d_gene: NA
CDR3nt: TGTGCCAGCAGTCGCTCAGTCCTCTCCTACGAGCAGTACTTC
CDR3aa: CASSRSVLSYEQYF

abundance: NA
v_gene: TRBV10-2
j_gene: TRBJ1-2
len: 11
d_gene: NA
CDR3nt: TGCGCCACCCGGTCGACGGATGGCTACACCTTC
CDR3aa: CATRSTDGYTF

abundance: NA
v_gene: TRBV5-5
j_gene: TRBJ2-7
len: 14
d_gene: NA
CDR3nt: TGTGCCAGCAGCCTTCGTCGGGCCGAAGGAGAGCAGTACTTC
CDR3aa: CASSLRRAEGEQYF

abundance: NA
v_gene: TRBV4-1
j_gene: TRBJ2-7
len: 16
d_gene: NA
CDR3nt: TGCGCCAGCAGCCAAAGTATTACCATAACGACCTACGAGCAGTACTTC
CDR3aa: CASSQSITITTYEQYF

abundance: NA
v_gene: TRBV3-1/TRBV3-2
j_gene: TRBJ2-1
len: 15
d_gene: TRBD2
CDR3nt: TGTGCCAGCAGCCCTAGCGGGATGACCTACAATGAGCAGTTCTTC
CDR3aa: CASSPSGMTYNEQFF

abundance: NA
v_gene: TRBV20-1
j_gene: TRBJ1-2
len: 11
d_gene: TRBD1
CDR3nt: TGCAGTGCAGTAGGACAGGATGGCTACACCTTC
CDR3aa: CSAVGQDGYTF

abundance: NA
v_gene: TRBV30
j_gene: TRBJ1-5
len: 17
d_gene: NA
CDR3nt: TGTGCCTGGAGTAACGGGCAGGGAAAATATAGCAATCAGCCCCAGCATTTT
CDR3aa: CAWSNGQGKYSNQPQHF

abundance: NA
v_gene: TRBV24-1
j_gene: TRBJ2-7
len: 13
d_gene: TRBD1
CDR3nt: TGTGCCACTCCCGGGACAGTATTGTACGAGCAGTACTTC
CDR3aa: CATPGTVLYEQYF

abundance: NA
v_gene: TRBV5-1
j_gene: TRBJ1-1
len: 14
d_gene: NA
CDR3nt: TGCGCCAGCAGCCAGGTCGCTACTGCCACTGAAGCTTTCTTT
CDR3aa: CASSQVATATEAFF

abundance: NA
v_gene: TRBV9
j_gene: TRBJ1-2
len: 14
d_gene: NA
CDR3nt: TGTGCCAGCAGCCCCTCATTGGGATGGGGAGGCTACACCTTC
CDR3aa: CASSPSLGWGGYTF

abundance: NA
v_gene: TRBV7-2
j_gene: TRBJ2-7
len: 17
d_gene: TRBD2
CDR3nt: TGTGCCAGCAGCCCACTCGGGACTAGCGGGGGGGCCTACGAGCAGTACTTC
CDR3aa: CASSPLGTSGGAYEQYF

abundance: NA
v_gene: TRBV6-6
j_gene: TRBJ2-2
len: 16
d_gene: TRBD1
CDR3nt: TGTGCCAGCAGTTTTAGGACAGGGGGACCGGGCGGGGAGCTGTTTTTT
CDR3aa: CASSFRTGGPGGELFF

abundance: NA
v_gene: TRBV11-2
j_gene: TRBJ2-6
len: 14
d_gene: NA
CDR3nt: TGTGCCAGCAGCGGAACGGAGGGTGCCAACGTCCTGACTTTC
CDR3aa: CASSGTEGANVLTF

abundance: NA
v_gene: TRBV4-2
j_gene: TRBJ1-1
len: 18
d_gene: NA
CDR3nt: TGTGCCAGCAGCCCGGTCGGGAGAAGGAATCTGAGTAGCACTGAAGCTTTCTTT
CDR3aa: CASSPVGRRNLSSTEAFF